This TCR beta chain appears in the sequencing data of a study of blood T cell repertoires in COVID-19. Overall study: From T cells, B-cell-depleted T cells, or PBMCs came the material, which was cDNA or gDNA.

The CDR3 is 13 residues long. V lost 2 bases to trimming and J lost 6 bases, with 10 bases between them. Germline V gene lookup returns CDR1 ENHRY and CDR2 SYGVKD. TCRdb's table, derived via immunoSEQ multiplex PCR, lists solely in-frame clones and lacks some. The table shows fewer than 85,000 clones, with approximately 83% occurring only once. The receptor's source is a human donor in a cohort sampled during active COVID-19. The chain links TRBV10-3 to TRBJ1-2; TRBD1 is a possible D gene (6 bases). Sample: peripheral blood. The CDR3 coding sequence is TGTGCCATCAGTGAGGGACAGCAAAATGGCTACACCTTC. It encodes CAISEGQQNGYTF.